Detailed here is one T cell receptor (beta chain). Its antigen is not known. Sequencing used immunoSEQ multiplex PCR; TCRdb keeps in-frame clones, though not all of them. This table has about 1.5 million clones, 95% to 97% appearing once. These data are taken from a study of shared clonotypes between healthy human individuals. Study summary: Three CD4 naive, three CD4 memory, two CD8 naive and one CD8 memory plate were used per donor.

Study results and limitations: Relative to memory subsets, naive subsets generally showed larger estimated richness. With a few donors compared, roughly 5% of naive CD4 clonotypes were shared.

Sequenced: naive CD4+ T cells sorted from blood. As for subset: CD45RA+ positively selected. The TCR comes from a man aged 30-40 years in good health.

This CDR3 is CASSLSMSLTGELFF. Written as DNA, the CDR3 is TGTGCCAGCAGTTTATCTATGAGCCTCACCGGGGAGCTGTTTTTT. The chain recombines TRBV27 with TRBJ2-2; D is unclear. There are 15 residues in the CDR3. V lost 0 bases to trimming and J lost 4 bases, with 9 bases between them. Germline values: CDR1 MNHEY, CDR2 SMNVEV (reference sequence).